This passage covers 18 T cell receptor beta chains from one sample sequenced in a study of stem cell transplantation in POMP-related autoinflammatory disease. Assay: immunoSEQ multiplex PCR; the TCRdb copy retains only in-frame clones and omits some. The sample comprises 68,000 or so clones, roughly 88% of which are singletons, and about 0.66% rests with the top ten. The input for sequencing was CD4+ T cells from PBMCs, taken after stem cell transplantation. These receptors were collected from a human patient with POMP-related autoinflammation and immune dysregulation (PRAID). These T cells may partly come from the graft donor.

The V gene is TRBV4-1, the J gene TRBJ2-4; TRBD1 aligns across 7 bases. CDR1 and CDR2 (germline): MGHRA, YSYEKL. The trim removed 2 bases at V and 2 bases at J, leaving 6 bases unmatched. The CDR3 consists of 16 residues. CDR3 DNA sequence: TGCGCCAGCAGCCAACCTCACAGGGGATCCAAAAACATTCAGTACTTC. Its protein product is CASSQPHRGSKNIQYF.

The genes are TRBV5-4 and TRBJ1-2; a weak D match, TRBD1 (6 bases). Germline-derived CDR1 and CDR2 are SGHNT and YYREEE (reference sequence). The CDR3 contains 14 residues. V gave up 3 bases and J gave up 4 bases, with 13 bases separating them. This chain's CDR3 is CASSSAQGGYGYTF. The DNA for the CDR3 is TGTGCCAGCAGCTCCGCACAGGGCGGCTATGGCTACACCTTC.

In DNA, the CDR3 is TGTGCCAGCAAAAACGGCGGGGCTCGGAATTCACCCCTCCACTTT. Translated, it gives CASKNGGARNSPLHF. The rearrangement uses TRBV6-5 and TRBJ1-6; TRBD1 might be the D (5 bases). The length of the CDR3 is 15 residues. V dropped 7 bases and J dropped 7 bases, with 17 bases sitting between them. Germline loops: CDR1 MNHEY, CDR2 SVGAGI.

The chain employs TRBV14 and TRBJ2-2; maybe TRBD1 (5 bases). V lost 3 bases and J 5 bases, leaving 10 bases between the germline ends. This CDR3 is 14 amino acids long. Germline CDR1 reads SGHDN; CDR2 reads FVKESK. The chain's CDR3 is CASSHFRDTGELFF. The CDR3 region has the DNA TGTGCCAGCAGCCACTTCAGGGATACCGGGGAGCTGTTTTTT. The variable domain in full, completed from reference TRBV14 and TRBJ2-2, reads EAGVTQFPSHSVIEKGQTVTLRCDPISGHDNLYWYRRVMGKEIKFLLHFVKESKQDESGMPNNRFLAERTGGTYSTLKVQPAELEDSGVYFCASSHFRDTGELFFGEGSRLTVL.

This rearrangement joins TRBV6-5 to TRBJ2-2; 7 positions agree with TRBD1. Germline V gene data show CDR1 as MNHEY and CDR2 as SVGAGI. V shed 1 base and J 6 bases; nucleotides not matched to a gene: 5. CDR3 length: 15 amino acids. CDR3 nucleotides: TGTGCCAGCAGTTACTTCTCTCAGGGGGCCGGGGAGCTGTTTTTT. It specifies CASSYFSQGAGELFF.

The chain is built from TRBV28 and TRBJ2-2, with a possible D match to TRBD2 (5 bases). V was shortened by 2 bases and J by 1 base, with 8 bases between the two germline ends. CDR3 size: 15 residues. Germline CDR1 is MDHEN and CDR2 is SYDVKM. CDR3 nucleotides: TGTGCCAGCAGTTTAGCCACTAGGAACACCGGGGAGCTGTTTTTT. Its translation: CASSLATRNTGELFF.

V is TRBV18 and J is TRBJ2-5; D not resolved. Germline V gene lookup returns CDR1 KGHSH and CDR2 LQKENI. The CDR3 length is 12 residues. V was trimmed by 3 bases and J by 5 bases, leaving 7 bases between them. The CDR3 here is CASSPIRETQYF. CDR3 in DNA: TGTGCCAGCTCACCCATCCGGGAGACCCAGTACTTC.

The chain couples TRBV5-1 to TRBJ1-4; no definite D call. CDR1 is SGHRS and CDR2 is YFSETQ in the germline V gene. V gave up 4 bases and J gave up 0 bases, with 10 bases separating them. The CDR3 sequence is 15 residues long. The CDR3 spells CASSETPATNEKLFF. The CDR3, as DNA: TGCGCCAGCAGCGAAACCCCTGCAACTAATGAAAAACTGTTTTTT. Full variable domain (missing parts from reference TRBV5-1 and TRBJ1-4): KAGVTQTPRYLIKTRGQQVTLSCSPISGHRSVSWYQQTPGQGLQFLFEYFSETQRNKGNFPGRFSGRQFSNSRSEMNVSTLELGDSALYLCASSETPATNEKLFFGSGTQLSVL.

The chain has TRBV2 and TRBJ2-3, with D perhaps matching TRBD2 (5 bases). Germline assignment: CDR1 SNHLY and CDR2 FYNNEI. The V gene lost 5 bases and the J gene lost 2 bases, with 17 bases spanning the gap. The CDR3 spans 16 residues. The CDR3 protein is CASSQEGRSFTDTQYF. The CDR3 nucleotides are TGTGCCAGCAGTCAAGAGGGTCGGTCGTTCACAGATACGCAGTATTTT.

The chain has TRBV5-1 and TRBJ2-5; the D gene is possibly TRBD2 (6 bases). This CDR3 comprises 14 residues. V shed 1 base and J shed 5 bases, with 12 bases lying between them. Germline CDR1 and CDR2: SGHRS and YFSETQ. CDR3 sequence: CASSLLGGVETQYF. CDR3 DNA: TGCGCCAGCAGCTTGCTCGGGGGAGTCGAGACCCAGTACTTC.

This clone has a handful of counts. V gene TRBV18 combines with J gene TRBJ1-6; TRBD1 is a possible D gene (5 bases). Trimming took 3 bases from V and 5 from J, leaving 17 bases between them. CDR1 and CDR2 (germline): KGHSH, LQKENI. There are 17 residues in the CDR3. The CDR3 DNA is TGTGCCAGCTCACCCCCAGGGCAGGGTGGCCATAATTCACCCCTCCACTTT. Amino acids: CASSPPGQGGHNSPLHF.

This clone is a singleton in its sample. The chain recombines TRBV29-1 with TRBJ2-5; 11 positions agree with TRBD1. Germline assignment: CDR1 SQVTM and CDR2 ANQGSEA. CDR3 size: 13 residues. The V segment lost 6 bases and the J segment 1 base; nucleotides outside the gene matches: 1. In DNA form, the CDR3 reads TGCAGCGTCGGACAGGGGGCCCAAGAGACCCAGTACTTC. This gives the protein CSVGQGAQETQYF. Combining the CDR3 with reference TRBV29-1 and TRBJ2-5 gives the whole variable domain SAVISQKPSRDICQRGTSLTIQCQVDSQVTMMFWYRQQPGQSLTLIATANQGSEATYESGFVIDKFPISRPNLTFSTLTVSNMSPEDSSIYLCSVGQGAQETQYFGPGTRLLVL.

The rearrangement joins TRBV3-1 (or the pseudogene TRBV3-2) to TRBJ2-7; TRBD1 might be the D (6 bases). CDR3 length equals 13 residues. Germline CDR1 and CDR2: LGHDT and YNNKEL (reference sequence). V dropped 1 base and J dropped 9 bases, with 13 bases sitting between them. The CDR3 loop reads CASSQGNSDRQYV. DNA for the CDR3: TGTGCCAGCAGCCAAGGTAACTCGGACAGGCAGTACGTC.

This clone was seen once. V and J are TRBV28 and TRBJ1-2, with no clear D. The CDR3 consists of 14 residues. V lost 4 bases, J lost 8 bases, and 17 bases lay in between. The V gene's germline CDR1 is MDHEN and CDR2 SYDVKM. The DNA of the CDR3 is TGTGCCAGCAGTTCTATCCCCGGAGGAGGCGGCTACACCTTC. Translated, it gives CASSSIPGGGGYTF.

The chain joins TRBV2 to TRBJ2-5; D uncertain. V dropped 4 bases and J dropped 14 bases, with 23 bases sitting between them. The CDR3 is 14 amino acids. Germline CDR1 and CDR2: SNHLY and FYNNEI. The CDR3: CASSVRPGPEPIYF. The CDR3 DNA sequence: TGTGCCAGCAGTGTAAGGCCAGGCCCCGAACCCATATACTTC.

This sequence joins TRBV29-1 and TRBJ1-2; D gene ambiguous. V shed 4 bases and J shed 0 bases, with 9 bases lying between them. Germline V gives CDR1 SQVTM, CDR2 ANQGSEA. This CDR3 region has 13 residues. The CDR3 nucleotides read TGCAGCGTTGGATGGAGAGCTAACTATGGCTACACCTTC. It codes for CSVGWRANYGYTF.

This clone was found once. CDR3 coding DNA: TGTGCCAGCAGCTTGGCCCAGGTCGGTTTAAGCAATCAGCCCCAGCATTTT. Residues: CASSLAQVGLSNQPQHF. The chain carries TRBV5-4 and TRBJ1-5; no clear D gene. The CDR3 runs 17 residues. CDR1 and CDR2 (germline): SGHNT, YYREEE (reference sequence). Trimming pared 0 bases from V and 1 base from J, leaving 14 bases between.

This sequence joins TRBV6-5 and TRBJ2-5; 9 nucleotides match TRBD2. Germline V gives CDR1 MNHEY, CDR2 SVGAGI. With V trimmed by 0 bases and J by 2 bases, 4 bases remained unmatched. The CDR3 is 16 amino acids. CDR3 bases: TGTGCCAGCAGTTACTCGGGGCTAGCGGGGCAAGAGACCCAGTACTTC. It encodes CASSYSGLAGQETQYF.